This T cell receptor beta chain was obtained from a study of CD8+CD57+ T cells in acquired aplastic anemia. Study results and caveats: About 30 CD8+ CDR3 sequences occurred in both the patients and the controls.

In this sample, this clonotype turned up many times. Its cognate antigen is unknown. CDR3 length: 11 amino acids. The germline gives CDR1 SQVTM, CDR2 ANQGSEA. Trimming took 4 bases from V and 7 from J, leaving 8 bases between them. Before being chosen for sequencing, patients had shown CD8+CD57+ cell expansion by flow cytometry. As a group, the patients uniformly had severe acquired aplastic anemia. Genomic DNA acted as the template from which TCR beta VDJ combination and CDR3 sequence profiling were carried out. TCRdb ran MiXCR on the reads and lists one entry per CDR3 protein. The repertoire consists of hundreds of thousands of distinct CDR3 sequences, with approximately 50% occurring once and the leading ten covering about 7.8%.

The sequenced sample was sorted CD4+, CD8+, or CD8+CD57+ T cells (not recorded which) from PBMCs. The receptor was derived from a human donor with aplastic anemia. V gene TRBV29-1 combines with J gene TRBJ2-1; D ambiguous. CDR3 in amino acids: CSVVPGNEQFF. The CDR3 nucleotides read TGCAGCGTTGTTCCTGGGAATGAGCAGTTCTTC.